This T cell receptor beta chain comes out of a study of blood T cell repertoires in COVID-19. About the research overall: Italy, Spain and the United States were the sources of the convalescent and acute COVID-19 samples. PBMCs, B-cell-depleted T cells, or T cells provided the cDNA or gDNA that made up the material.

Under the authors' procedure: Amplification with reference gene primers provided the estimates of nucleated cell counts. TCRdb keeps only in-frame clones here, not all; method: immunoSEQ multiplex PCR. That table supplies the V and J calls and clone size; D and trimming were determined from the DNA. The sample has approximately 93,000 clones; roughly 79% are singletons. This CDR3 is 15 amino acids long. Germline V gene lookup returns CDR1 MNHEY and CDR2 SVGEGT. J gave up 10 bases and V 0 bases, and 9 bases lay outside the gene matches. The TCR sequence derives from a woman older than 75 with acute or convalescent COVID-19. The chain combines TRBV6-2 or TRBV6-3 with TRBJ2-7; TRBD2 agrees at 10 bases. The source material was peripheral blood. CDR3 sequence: CASSYSASGGAGQYF. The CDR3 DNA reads TGTGCCAGCAGTTACTCAGCTAGCGGGGGAGCTGGCCAGTACTTC.